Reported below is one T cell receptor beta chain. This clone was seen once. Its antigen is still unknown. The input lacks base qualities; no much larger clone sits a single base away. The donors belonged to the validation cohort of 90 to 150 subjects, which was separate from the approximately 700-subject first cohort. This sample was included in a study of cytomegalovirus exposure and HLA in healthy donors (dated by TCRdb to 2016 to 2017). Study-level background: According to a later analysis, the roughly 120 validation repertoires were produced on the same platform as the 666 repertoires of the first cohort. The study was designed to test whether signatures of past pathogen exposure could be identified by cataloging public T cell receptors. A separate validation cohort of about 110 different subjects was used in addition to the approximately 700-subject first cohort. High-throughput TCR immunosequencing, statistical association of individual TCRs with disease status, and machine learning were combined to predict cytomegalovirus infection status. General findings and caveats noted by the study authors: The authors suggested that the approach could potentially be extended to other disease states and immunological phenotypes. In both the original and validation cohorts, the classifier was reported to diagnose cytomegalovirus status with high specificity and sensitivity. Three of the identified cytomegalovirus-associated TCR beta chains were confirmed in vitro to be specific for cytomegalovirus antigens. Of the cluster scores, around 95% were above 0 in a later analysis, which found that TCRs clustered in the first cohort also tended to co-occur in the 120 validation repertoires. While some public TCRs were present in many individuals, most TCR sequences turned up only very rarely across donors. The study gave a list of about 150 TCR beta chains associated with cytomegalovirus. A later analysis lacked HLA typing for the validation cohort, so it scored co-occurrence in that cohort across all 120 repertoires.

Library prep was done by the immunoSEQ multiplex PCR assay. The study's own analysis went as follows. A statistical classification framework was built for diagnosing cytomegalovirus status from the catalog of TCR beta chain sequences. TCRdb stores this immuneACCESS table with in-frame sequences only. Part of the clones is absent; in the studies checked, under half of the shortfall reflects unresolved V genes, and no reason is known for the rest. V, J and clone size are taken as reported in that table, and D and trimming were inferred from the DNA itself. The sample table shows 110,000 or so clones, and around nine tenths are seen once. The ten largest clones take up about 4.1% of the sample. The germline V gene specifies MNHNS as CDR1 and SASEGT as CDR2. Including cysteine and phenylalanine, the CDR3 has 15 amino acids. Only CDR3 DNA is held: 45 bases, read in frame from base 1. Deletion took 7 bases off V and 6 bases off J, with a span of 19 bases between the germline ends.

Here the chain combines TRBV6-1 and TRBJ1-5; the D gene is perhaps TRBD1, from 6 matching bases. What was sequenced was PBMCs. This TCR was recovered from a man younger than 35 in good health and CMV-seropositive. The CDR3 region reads CASNPRPTGIQPQHF. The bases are TGTGCCAGCAATCCCCGACCAACAGGGATTCAGCCCCAGCATTTT.